A single count supports the clone carrying this T cell receptor beta chain. Antigen unknown. The data belong to a study of OX40 agonist ivuxolimab in advanced cancers. Study information: Partial responses were seen in three patients, one with hepatocellular carcinoma and two with cutaneous melanoma. Study-wide points: Averaging showed that CD8+ T cells had more expanded clones than CD4+ did. Antigen specificity of clonally expanded peripheral T cells was not established.

The germline CDR1 and CDR2 sequences are SGHTA and FQGTGA. CDR3 length: 13 amino acids. The V segment lost 5 bases and the J segment 9 bases; nucleotides outside the gene matches: 10. Here immunoSEQ multiplex PCR was the method, and the copy in TCRdb shows in-frame clones only, minus some. The data contain approximately 51,000 clones, about 77% of them seen just once; the ten biggest clones take up roughly 2%. The rearrangement uses TRBV7-3 and TRBJ2-7; 7 nucleotides align to TRBD1. The sequenced sample was CD4+ or CD8+ T cells sorted from blood, obtained in a trial of the OX40 agonist ivuxolimab. This TCR derives from an adult with an advanced solid tumor such as melanoma, head and neck, liver or kidney cancer. CDR3 bases: TGTGCCAGCAGCCCGGGACAGACAGCTCGGCAGTACTTC. It translates to CASSPGQTARQYF.